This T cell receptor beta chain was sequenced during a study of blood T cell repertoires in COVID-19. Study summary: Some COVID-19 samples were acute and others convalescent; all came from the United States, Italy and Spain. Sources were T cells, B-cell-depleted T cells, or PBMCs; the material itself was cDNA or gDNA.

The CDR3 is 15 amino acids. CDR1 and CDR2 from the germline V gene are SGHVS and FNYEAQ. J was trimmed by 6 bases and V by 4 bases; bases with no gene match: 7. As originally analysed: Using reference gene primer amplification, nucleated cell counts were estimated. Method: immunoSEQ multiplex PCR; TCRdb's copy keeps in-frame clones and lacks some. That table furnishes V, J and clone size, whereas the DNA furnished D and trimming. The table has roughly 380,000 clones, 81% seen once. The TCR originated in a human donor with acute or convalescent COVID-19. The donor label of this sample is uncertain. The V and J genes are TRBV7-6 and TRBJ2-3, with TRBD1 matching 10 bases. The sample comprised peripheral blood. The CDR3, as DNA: TGTGCCAGCAGCTCGGGACAGGGGAAGTGGGATACGCAGTATTTT. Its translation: CASSSGQGKWDTQYF.